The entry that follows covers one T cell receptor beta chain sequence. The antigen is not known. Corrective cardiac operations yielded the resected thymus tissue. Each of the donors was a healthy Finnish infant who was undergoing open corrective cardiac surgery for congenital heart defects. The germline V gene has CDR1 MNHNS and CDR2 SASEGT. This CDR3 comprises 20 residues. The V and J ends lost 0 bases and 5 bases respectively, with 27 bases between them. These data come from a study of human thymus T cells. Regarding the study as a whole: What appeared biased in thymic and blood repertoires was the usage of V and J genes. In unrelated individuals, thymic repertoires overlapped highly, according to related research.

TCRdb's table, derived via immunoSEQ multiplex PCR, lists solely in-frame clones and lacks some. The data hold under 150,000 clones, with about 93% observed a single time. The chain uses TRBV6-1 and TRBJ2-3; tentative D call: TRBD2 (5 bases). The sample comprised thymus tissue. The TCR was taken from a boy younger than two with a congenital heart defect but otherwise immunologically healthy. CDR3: CASSEAEGPFSSPMGDTQYF. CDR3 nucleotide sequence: TGTGCCAGCAGTGAAGCCGAGGGTCCCTTCTCTTCACCGATGGGAGATACGCAGTATTTT.